This TCR beta chain was identified in a study of graft-versus-host responses after intestinal transplantation. Produced via immunoSEQ multiplex PCR; TCRdb's table is partial and in-frame only. The sample lists about 38,000 clones; 80% to 85% were seen once. Trimming cost V 7 bases and J 7 bases, with 17 bases left between them. The length of the CDR3 is 14 residues. Germline CDR1 and CDR2: MNHEY and SMNVEV (reference sequence). J is TRBJ2-1 and V is TRBV27; the D gene is possibly TRBD1 (6 bases). Sequencing used PBMCs, obtained about 1,000 days after transplant. The TCR comes from a human patient who received an intestinal transplant, so some T cells may come from the graft donor. The CDR3 loop reads CASTPRTQGNEQFF. As DNA, the CDR3 is TGTGCCAGCACCCCTAGAACACAGGGAAATGAGCAGTTCTTC.